This T cell receptor (beta chain) emerged from a study of OX40 agonist ivuxolimab in advanced cancers. Data came from immunoSEQ multiplex PCR; TCRdb stores just in-frame clones and leaves some out. This table has 60,000 or so clones, 84% appearing once. The germline V gene has CDR1 KGHSH and CDR2 LQKENI. V gave up 2 bases and J gave up 1 base, with 18 bases separating them. The CDR3 has 18 amino acids. V and J are TRBV18 and TRBJ1-3, with a possible D match to TRBD1 (5 bases). This TCR was recovered from an adult with an advanced solid tumor such as melanoma, head and neck, liver or kidney cancer. This material consisted of CD4+ or CD8+ T cells sorted from blood, taken in a trial of the OX40 agonist ivuxolimab. CDR3 sequence reads: CASSPYVTAAASGNTIYF. Here the CDR3 DNA reads TGTGCCAGCTCACCATATGTGACAGCCGCAGCATCTGGAAACACCATATATTTT. The complete variable domain, with remaining parts taken from reference TRBV18 and TRBJ1-3, reads NAGVMQNPRHLVRRRGQEARLRCSPMKGHSHVYWYRQLPEEGLKFMVYLQKENIIDESGMPKERFSAEFPKEGPSILRIQQVVRGDSAAYFCASSPYVTAAASGNTIYFGEGSWLTVV.